This T cell receptor beta chain was documented in a study of T-cell reconstitution after alpha-beta-depleted transplantation in children. Study-level results: Several hundred expanded graft clones reportedly gave rise to the alpha-beta T cells present about two months after transplant. Newly made T cells mostly supplied T-cell counts and diversity one year after transplant. At day 60, the high TCRbeta diversity found in some patients originated from recipient T cells and thymic progenitors that had survived.

The length of the CDR3 is 14 residues. V was trimmed by 4 bases and J by 8 bases, leaving 15 bases between them. Germline lookup yields CDR1 MDHEN and CDR2 SYDVKM. Unique molecular identifiers tagged the TCRbeta library. TCRdb reanalysed the PCR reads using MiXCR and keeps one entry per CDR3 protein. The data contain approximately 190,000 distinct CDR3 sequences, 6.3% of them singletons. This clonotype has a count of ten or more. Its antigen is unknown. This receptor was obtained from a girl under three years old with combined immunodeficiency, due to receive a stem cell transplant. V is TRBV28 and J is TRBJ2-1; D not certain. The sequenced sample was PBMCs, obtained before TCRalphabeta/CD19-depleted stem cell transplant. The CDR3 reads CASSWFDFQDEQFF. The CDR3 coding sequence is TGTGCCAGCAGTTGGTTTGATTTCCAGGATGAGCAGTTCTTC.